This TCR beta chain came from a study of T cell repertoires in cytomegalovirus infection. Study overall: Matching HLA type and CMV infection were both indicated by public TCR beta signatures. General study results and limits: Cumulative frequency (of public TCR beta family members) identified carriers of CMV plus the relevant HLA. In two of eight donors, the top clonotype was HLA-C-restricted CMV-specific.

In this sample, this clonotype turned up many times. What it binds is not known. There are 14 residues in the CDR3. Per germline, CDR1 MDHEN and CDR2 SYDVKM. The V end was cut by 8 bases, the J end by 7 bases, with 21 bases between. TCRdb re-called the reads through MiXCR, storing one row per CDR3 protein. The repertoire includes 150,000 to 200,000 distinct CDR3 sequences, approximately 20% of them detected once, and around 3.1% sits in the top ten. Source material: PBMCs. This TCR derives from a human donor in good health (CMV status not recorded). Some clones in this sample may be carry-over from other donors' samples. The gene calls are TRBV28 and TRBJ2-7; a possible D gene is TRBD2 (6 bases). The CDR3 DNA reads TGTGCCAGCTCCCCTGGGGACTCCGTTCGTGAGCAGTACTTC. Encoded protein: CASSPGDSVREQYF.